This T cell receptor (beta chain) is from a study of T cells in Graves' hyperthyroidism and ophthalmopathy. For the study at large: Pretreatment peripheral blood was obtained at initial diagnosis.

What was amplified from RNA transcripts were TCR beta CDR3 regions. The study used the HTBI primer set for a first-round RT-PCR of the TCR CDR3. TCRdb itself ran the multiplex PCR reads through MiXCR, one entry per CDR3 protein. The repertoire includes some 550,000 distinct CDR3 sequences, around 20% of them detected once, and about 30% sits in the top ten. In this sample, this clonotype turned up many times. Antigen unknown. Stable disease denoted Graves' hyperthyroidism without ophthalmopathy progression within 18 months. Each 10 ml fresh peripheral blood draw supplied the PBMCs. CDR3 length: 16 amino acids. The V end was cut by 2 bases, the J end by 3 bases, with 14 bases between. The germline V gene has CDR1 MNHEY and CDR2 SVGAGI. Study-wide results and limits: By a 13 V-J model, ophthalmopathy was set apart from stable hyperthyroidism.

The TCR originated in a man in his late teens or twenties with Graves' hyperthyroidism. This chain links TRBV6-5 with TRBJ1-5; D possibly corresponds to TRBD1 (5 bases). The sequenced sample was blood. CDR3 sequence reads: CASSYKTGTFNQPQHF. The CDR3 DNA sequence: TGTGCCAGCAGTTACAAAACAGGTACTTTCAATCAGCCCCAGCATTTT.